The 22 T cell receptor beta chains listed next were all sequenced from one sample in a study of control samples from healthy donors and cancer patients. Data came from immunoSEQ multiplex PCR; TCRdb stores just in-frame clones and leaves some out. The sample contains around 90,000 clones, over 65% of which appear only once. Material: blood. Receptor source: a middle-aged woman in good health.

J is TRBJ1-3 and V is TRBV7-8; D possibly corresponds to TRBD1 (6 bases). There are 15 residues in the CDR3. Germline CDR1 SGHVS, CDR2 FQNEAQ. V lost 5 bases and J 1 base, leaving 12 bases between the germline ends. For the CDR3, the DNA is TGTGCCAGCAGCCGAGGACAGATTTCTGGAAACACCATATATTTT. Its translation: CASSRGQISGNTIYF.

The rearrangement links TRBV5-4 to TRBJ2-7; 11 bases are a match to TRBD2. Germline V CDR1 and CDR2: SGHNT, YYREEE (reference sequence). The junction had 4 bases not matched to a gene; V was cut back by 3 bases and J by 5 bases. This CDR3 region has 14 residues. The CDR3 DNA is TGTGCCAGCAGCTCTCTAGCGGGGGGCAACGAGCAGTACTTC. Translated, it gives CASSSLAGGNEQYF.

V and J are TRBV19 and TRBJ1-5; 8 nucleotides match TRBD1. The V gene end was trimmed by 6 bases and the J gene end by 6 bases; junction bases not matched to a gene: 7. The CDR3 length is 14 residues. The germline V gene encodes CDR1 LNHDA and CDR2 SQIVND (reference sequence). CDR3 DNA: TGTGCCAGTAGAGCCGGGACAGGAAGTCAGCCCCAGCATTTT. Its translation is CASRAGTGSQPQHF.

This chain uses TRBV5-1 with TRBJ1-2, with D possibly TRBD1 on 5 matching bases. Germline V lookup: CDR1 SGHRS, CDR2 YFSETQ. The CDR3 has 13 amino acids. With 4 bases removed from V and 4 bases from J, the gap between germline ends came to 11 bases. The DNA of the CDR3 is TGCGCCAGCAGCGAACCAGGGATCTATGGCTACACCTTC. As protein: CASSEPGIYGYTF.

This chain links TRBV4-3 with TRBJ2-6; D gene unclear. The CDR3 runs to 17 residues. Germline V gene sequence: CDR1 LGHNA, CDR2 YSLEER. Trimming removed 4 bases from V and 0 bases from J, with 13 bases in between. The CDR3 reads CASSPDGPASGANVLTF. The CDR3 DNA is TGCGCCAGCAGCCCTGATGGACCCGCCTCTGGGGCCAACGTCCTGACTTTC.

The chain recombines TRBV6-2 or TRBV6-3 with TRBJ1-2; 10 bases map to TRBD1. The CDR3 spans 15 residues. V trimming: 0 bases; J trimming: 6 bases; junction bases outside the gene matches: 4. Germline V gives CDR1 MNHEY, CDR2 SVGEGT. CDR3 sequence (DNA): TGTGCCAGCAGTTACTCGACGGGACAGGGGCATGGCTACACCTTC. This sequence encodes CASSYSTGQGHGYTF.

The CDR3 coding sequence is TGTGCCAGCAGCTTATCTTCGCTAGCGACCAACTACGAGCAGTACTTC. Its translation is CASSLSSLATNYEQYF. The chain joins TRBV7-2 to TRBJ2-7; D possibly corresponds to TRBD2 (6 bases). The CDR3 runs 16 residues. V was trimmed by 2 bases and J by 3 bases, leaving 17 bases between them. In germline, CDR1 is SGHTA, CDR2 FQGNSA.

The chain carries TRBV27 and TRBJ1-6, with D perhaps matching TRBD1 (5 bases). The germline V gene encodes CDR1 MNHEY and CDR2 SMNVEV (reference sequence). CDR3 length: 13 residues. V gave up 5 bases and J gave up 9 bases, with 11 bases separating them. The CDR3 region is CASSLTGGSPLHF. CDR3 DNA: TGTGCCAGCAGTCTCACAGGAGGTTCACCCCTCCACTTT.

The chain is built from TRBV5-1 and TRBJ1-6; 10 bases agree with TRBD1. The V and J ends lost 0 bases and 5 bases, in that order; junction bases with no gene match: 5. The germline gives CDR1 SGHRS, CDR2 YFSETQ. This CDR3 has 17 amino acids. The CDR3 loop is CASSLEGTGANNSPLHF. CDR3 coding DNA: TGCGCCAGCAGCTTGGAGGGGACAGGGGCTAATAATTCACCCCTCCACTTT. The entire variable domain, with the rest obtained from reference TRBV5-1 and TRBJ1-6, is as follows: KAGVTQTPRYLIKTRGQQVTLSCSPISGHRSVSWYQQTPGQGLQFLFEYFSETQRNKGNFPGRFSGRQFSNSRSEMNVSTLELGDSALYLCASSLEGTGANNSPLHFGNGTRLTVT.

DNA of the CDR3: TGTGCCAGCTCACTGCGACAGGGTAGTAGATCACCCCTCCACTTT. Protein product: CASSLRQGSRSPLHF. The chain joins TRBV18 to TRBJ1-6; 7 bases fit TRBD1. Losses at the gene ends were 4 bases for V and 10 bases for J; bases not matched to a gene: 10. The CDR3 has 15 residues. Germline CDR1 KGHSH, CDR2 LQKENI.

V is TRBV11-3 and J is TRBJ1-1; D possibly corresponds to TRBD1 (5 bases). Per germline, CDR1 SGHNT and CDR2 YENEEA. This CDR3 spans 13 amino acids. V shed 3 bases and J shed 3 bases, with 8 bases lying between them. Here the CDR3 reads CASSFQGHTEAFF. The CDR3 DNA sequence: TGTGCCAGCAGCTTTCAGGGACACACTGAAGCTTTCTTT.

The J gene is TRBJ2-1, the V gene TRBV5-4, with 7 positions matching TRBD2. Germline V lookup: CDR1 SGHNT, CDR2 YYREEE (reference sequence). The V segment lost 1 base and the J segment 4 bases; nucleotides outside the gene matches: 8. The CDR3 sequence is 16 residues long. The CDR3 region is CASSLLASGPYNEQFF. CDR3 sequence (DNA): TGTGCCAGCAGCTTGCTGGCTAGCGGCCCATACAATGAGCAGTTCTTC.

This clone was detected once. This sequence joins TRBV6-6 and TRBJ1-1; D is undetermined. Germline V gene data show CDR1 as MNHNY and CDR2 as SVGAGI (reference sequence). This CDR3 is 14 amino acids long. V was clipped by 0 bases and J by 2 bases, with 7 bases between them. The DNA for the CDR3 is TGTGCCAGCAGTTACTCGATAGTAAACACTGAAGCTTTCTTT. Protein: CASSYSIVNTEAFF.

V is TRBV29-1 and J is TRBJ1-2; D is unclear. The CDR3 totals 13 residues. Germline CDR1 reads SQVTM; CDR2 reads ANQGSEA. With 1 base removed from V and 0 bases from J, the gap between germline ends came to 6 bases. The CDR3 is CSVEGAANYGYTF. The CDR3 bases are TGCAGCGTTGAAGGTGCAGCTAACTATGGCTACACCTTC. Filled out from reference TRBV29-1 and TRBJ1-2, the complete variable domain reads SAVISQKPSRDICQRGTSLTIQCQVDSQVTMMFWYRQQPGQSLTLIATANQGSEATYESGFVIDKFPISRPNLTFSTLTVSNMSPEDSSIYLCSVEGAANYGYTFGSGTRLTVV.

This sequence joins TRBV5-1 and TRBJ2-7, with a weak D call TRBD2 (5 bases). V was pared by 4 bases and J by 6 bases, with 14 bases between. Germline CDR1 SGHRS, CDR2 YFSETQ. This CDR3 contains 13 residues. CDR3 coding DNA: TGCGCCAGCAGCCCATCTAGCCCCGGCGAGCAGTACTTC. This codes for CASSPSSPGEQYF.

This clone was seen just once. This rearrangement joins TRBV6-4 to TRBJ1-2; possible D gene TRBD1, 5 bases. The CDR3 is made up of 17 amino acids. The germline V and J ends were trimmed by 5 bases and 4 bases, with 23 bases remaining between them. Germline V gene lookup returns CDR1 MRHNA and CDR2 SNTAGT. DNA of the CDR3: TGTGCCAGCAGTACTTGGAGGGGAGTCAGAGGAATCTATGGCTACACCTTC. Translating it yields CASSTWRGVRGIYGYTF.

This chain joins TRBV12-3 or TRBV12-4 and TRBJ2-1; perhaps TRBD1 as D (6 bases). The CDR3 contains 13 residues. V was trimmed by 2 bases and J by 9 bases, leaving 11 bases between them. The CDR3 reads CASSLFQGIEQFF. The CDR3 nucleotides are TGTGCCAGCAGTTTATTCCAGGGGATTGAGCAGTTCTTC.

The CDR3 protein is CSGGYELTEAFF. The CDR3 region has the DNA TGCAGCGGGGGATATGAGCTTACTGAAGCTTTCTTT. The genes are TRBV29-1 and TRBJ1-1, with unresolved D. V lost 7 bases to trimming and J lost 5 bases, with 14 bases between them. In germline, CDR1 is SQVTM, CDR2 ANQGSEA. CDR3 length: 12 amino acids.

The rearrangement links TRBV27 to TRBJ1-6, with no clear D. Germline CDR1 MNHEY, CDR2 SMNVEV (reference sequence). Trimming left V 3 bases short and J 0 bases short, with 6 bases between. This CDR3 is built from 15 residues. The CDR3 region has the DNA TGTGCCAGCAGTTTCGGCAGCTCCTATAATTCACCCCTCCACTTT. As protein: CASSFGSSYNSPLHF.

This chain links TRBV7-9 with TRBJ2-2, with 14 bases aligning to TRBD2. The germline V gene has CDR1 SEHNR and CDR2 FQNEAQ (reference sequence). The V gene end was trimmed by 4 bases and the J gene end by 3 bases; junction bases not matched to a gene: 10. The CDR3 has 19 amino acids. The CDR3 nucleotides read TGTGCCAGCAGCTCGAGCCGACTAGCGGGGGGGCCTTACACCGGGGAGCTGTTTTTT. As protein: CASSSSRLAGGPYTGELFF.

V is TRBV7-9 and J is TRBJ1-2; the D gene is possibly TRBD1 (6 bases). Deletions cut 0 bases from V and 11 bases from J, with 7 bases between. The CDR3 has 11 amino acids. The V gene's germline CDR1 is SEHNR and CDR2 FQNEAQ (reference sequence). The chain's CDR3 is CASSLAGGYTF. The CDR3 DNA reads TGTGCCAGCAGCTTAGCAGGGGGTTACACCTTC.

This chain connects TRBV7-2 to TRBJ2-7; 7 nucleotides line up with TRBD1. Germline assignment: CDR1 SGHTA and CDR2 FQGNSA. V shed 5 bases and J 6 bases; nucleotides not matched to a gene: 4. CDR3 size: 12 residues. CDR3 nucleotides: TGTGCCAGCAGCCAACCAGGGGGCGAGCAGTACTTC. Encoded protein: CASSQPGGEQYF.